Listed below are T cell receptor beta chains from one sample, sequenced in a study of human T cells and chemical hapten exposure. TCRdb used MiXCR to reprocess the RACE reads, holding one entry per CDR3 protein. This sample yields about 71,000 distinct CDR3 sequences, of which around 9.8% are seen a single time; approximately 3% belongs to the top ten. Sequencing used whole blood, obtained in connection with sensitization to the hapten diphenylcyclopropenone (DPC). Source of these receptors: a woman aged 40 to 50 with alopecia areata. Some clones in this sample may be carry-over from other donors' samples. The CDR3 runs from the conserved cysteine through the conserved F or W. Fields, in order: CDR3 DNA, CDR3 protein, D gene, J gene, V gene, clone size. D genes are given only for firm matches. Not every row has a clone size; where given, it reads once, few, many or a size class.

TGTGCCAGCAGCATCTTACAGGGGAAGAGGGCAGATACGCAGTATTTT CASSILQGKRADTQYF TRBD1 TRBJ2-3 TRBV7-9 -
TGTGCCAGCACCCTTGCCCAGGGGGCAATCTCTGGAAACACCATATATTTT CASTLAQGAISGNTIYF TRBD1 TRBJ1-3 TRBV7-6 few
TGTGCCAGTAGTAGGGCCTCAAATCCGGGACAGGGAAATGAGCAGTTCTTC CASSRASNPGQGNEQFF TRBD1 TRBJ2-1 TRBV19 many
TGTGCCAGTAGTATAAGACAGCCCAATCAGCCCCAGCATTTT CASSIRQPNQPQHF - TRBJ1-5 TRBV19 many
TGCAGCGTGAGGGAATCCGGGGAGCTGTTTTTT CSVRESGELFF - TRBJ2-2 TRBV29-1 -
TGCGCCAGCAGCCAAGAAGGGACCGCGGATACGCAGTATTTT CASSQEGTADTQYF - TRBJ2-3 TRBV4-3 many
TGTGCCATCAGTGAAGACGGTAACACCGGGGAGCTGTTTTTT CAISEDGNTGELFF - TRBJ2-2 TRBV10-3 many
TGTGCCACCAGCAGAGATCTACAGGGATGGACTGAAGCTTTCTTT CATSRDLQGWTEAFF - TRBJ1-1 TRBV15 many
TGCAGCGTTGAGAACAGGGATGGTGGCTACACCTTC CSVENRDGGYTF - TRBJ1-2 TRBV29-1 many
TGTGCCAGCAGCTCCACTGAGGGCCATGAGCAGTTCTTC CASSSTEGHEQFF - TRBJ2-1 TRBV7-9 -
TGCGCCAGCAGCTTGTGGAGGATAGATTCACCCCTCCACTTT CASSLWRIDSPLHF - TRBJ1-6 TRBV5-1 many
TGTGCCACCATGACGGGGGCCTACGAGCAGTACTTC CATMTGAYEQYF - TRBJ2-7 TRBV28 many
TGTGCCAGCAGTGGTCTTAGCGGGGGTCCCTACAATGAGCAGTTCTTC CASSGLSGGPYNEQFF TRBD2 TRBJ2-1 TRBV12-3/TRBV12-4 -
TGTGCCAGCAGCTTAAATCCCTCAGGTTTAGGAGAGACCCAGTACTTC CASSLNPSGLGETQYF - TRBJ2-5 TRBV7-3 many
TGTGCCAGCAGCCAAGACGGAGGGATCAGGCAGCCCCAGCATTTT CASSQDGGIRQPQHF - TRBJ1-5 TRBV3-1 -
TGTGCCAGCAGTCCTTATTTTGAGACCTACGAGCAGTACTTC CASSPYFETYEQYF - TRBJ2-7 TRBV28 -
TGTGCCAGCAGCCAGTCTCTTGGGAAGGGTTCACCCCTCCACTTT CASSQSLGKGSPLHF - TRBJ1-6 TRBV14 few
TGCGCCAGCAGCTTGGTAACAGGGGGCTACTCCTACAATGAGCAGTTCTTC CASSLVTGGYSYNEQFF TRBD1 TRBJ2-1 TRBV5-1 few
TGCGCCAGCAGCTTCGAAGGGGGCAGGGACAATGAAGCTTTCTTT CASSFEGGRDNEAFF TRBD1 TRBJ1-1 TRBV5-1 -
TGTGCCAGCAGGGCTCGGACTCCTCAGGATGGCTACACCTTC CASRARTPQDGYTF - TRBJ1-2 TRBV7-3 many
TGTGCCAGCAGTTCCATTGGGGTGGAGGGCTTGGGCGGGAGCCAGCATTTT CASSSIGVEGLGGSQHF - TRBJ1-5 TRBV27 many
TGTGCCAGCAGTTTTCGGCAGAGCAATCAGCCCCAGCATTTT CASSFRQSNQPQHF - TRBJ1-5 TRBV27 many
TGCAGTGCTAGGAGCCCAAACGAGAAGGGAGATTCACCCCTCCACTTT CSARSPNEKGDSPLHF - TRBJ1-6 TRBV20-1 many
TGTGCCAGCAGCTTATACCTAGCGGGGGGGCAGAAGTTCTTC CASSLYLAGGQKFF TRBD2 TRBJ2-1 TRBV7-3 many
TGTGCCAGCAGCCAAGGGGCCGGAACGGTACGCACAGATACGCAGTATTTT CASSQGAGTVRTDTQYF - TRBJ2-3 TRBV3-1 few
TGTGCCAGCAGTTTCCCAATGGCAGGGGATTTAACAGATACGCAGTATTTT CASSFPMAGDLTDTQYF - TRBJ2-3 TRBV28 -
TGTGCCAGCAGCCCGGGTGGTAGCGGGGGGGCGGCGGTTTCGTTCTTC CASSPGGSGGAAVSFF TRBD2 TRBJ2-1 TRBV11-3 many
TGTGCCAGCAGCTCAACTTCACAGGGGCCAATTAACTATGGCTACACCTTC CASSSTSQGPINYGYTF TRBD1 TRBJ1-2 TRBV28 many
TGTGCCAGCAGTGAAACTAGCGGGGGGATCAATGAGCAGTTCTTC CASSETSGGINEQFF TRBD2 TRBJ2-1 TRBV2 -